The clone carrying this T cell receptor beta chain showed up just once. The sample comes from a study of shared T cell receptors in the human thymus. Measured with immunoSEQ multiplex PCR; TCRdb has only the in-frame clones, and not every one. The sample holds some 640,000 clones, approximately 87% seen once. The sample was also reused in another study, on human thymus T cells. That source adds: Immunologically healthy infants in Finland undergoing congenital heart defect surgery were the donors. Resections from corrective heart surgery provided thymus tissue. The authors found apparently biased V and J gene usage in thymic and blood repertoires. Related work showed strongly overlapping thymic repertoires across unrelated individuals.

Sequenced sample: thymocytes. The receptor was derived from a boy in the first two years of life with a congenital heart defect.

CDR3 sequence reads: CASSETGQPMNTEAFF. In DNA, the CDR3 is TGTGCCAGCAGTGAAACGGGACAACCTATGAACACTGAAGCTTTCTTT. This rearrangement joins TRBV28 to TRBJ1-1, with D tentatively TRBD1 (6 bases). Germline CDR1 MDHEN, CDR2 SYDVKM. Trimming left V 5 bases short and J 0 bases short, with 16 bases between. The CDR3 spans 16 residues.